This TCR beta chain is drawn from a study of cytomegalovirus exposure and HLA in healthy donors. This clone appeared a few times. V lost 0 bases to trimming and J lost 1 base; unmatched junction nucleotides: 14. Germline CDR1 is SGHTA and CDR2 is FQGNSA. This CDR3 spans 21 amino acids. PCR involved 60 Vbeta and 13 Jbeta primers. The data were produced by immunoSEQ multiplex PCR, yet TCRdb's version contains in-frame clones alone and is incomplete. The sample has about 130,000 clones; more than 70% are singletons. The rearrangement links TRBV7-2 to TRBJ2-6; 8 bases map to TRBD2. Sequencing used PBMCs. This TCR was sampled from a man aged 25-45 years in good health and CMV-seronegative. CDR3 in DNA: TGTGCCAGCAGCTTAGCTCCTATGTGGCGGGGGGATGGTTCTGGGGCCAACGTCCTGACTTTC. This gives the protein CASSLAPMWRGDGSGANVLTF.